Listed here are 4 T cell receptor beta chains from one sample, sequenced in a study of cytomegalovirus exposure and HLA in healthy donors listed by TCRdb under 2017. Library generation was performed with the immunoSEQ multiplex PCR assay. Drawn from immuneACCESS, this table holds only the in-frame rearrangements with V and J called that TCRdb kept. Clones are partly lost; checked studies trace under half to an unresolved V gene and leave the rest unexplained. The sample profile shows some 130,000 clones; roughly 81% of them were found once. The ten largest account for roughly 1.4% of the sample. The sequenced sample was PBMCs. The receptors originated from a woman aged 25 to 45 in good health and CMV-seronegative.

The gene calls are TRBV6-6 and TRBJ1-1; unclear D gene. With 3 bases removed from V and 0 bases from J, the gap between germline ends came to 8 bases. The CDR3 is made up of 14 amino acids. CDR1 and CDR2 (germline): MNHNY, SVGAGI (reference sequence). The CDR3 loop is CASSYMRVNTEAFF. The CDR3, as DNA: TGTGCCAGCAGTTATATGAGGGTGAACACTGAAGCTTTCTTT.

V gene TRBV27 combines with J gene TRBJ1-6, with D possibly matching TRBD1 (5 bases). The CDR3 consists of 15 residues. The germline V and J ends were trimmed by 9 bases and 7 bases, with 19 bases remaining between them. Germline V CDR1 and CDR2: MNHEY, SMNVEV (reference sequence). In DNA form, the CDR3 reads TGTGCCAGTACTGACTTGGGGCGGCGCAATTCACCCCTCCACTTT. This translates into CASTDLGRRNSPLHF.

This sequence joins TRBV11-2 and TRBJ1-4, with D hard to call. This CDR3 spans 16 amino acids. V was clipped by 4 bases and J by 4 bases, with 16 bases between them. Germline CDR1 SGHAT, CDR2 FQNNGV. The CDR3 reads CASSYPDGKSNEKLFF. The DNA of the CDR3 is TGTGCCAGCAGCTACCCGGACGGGAAAAGTAATGAAAAACTGTTTTTT.

This chain links TRBV27 with TRBJ2-3; D might be TRBD1 (6 bases). The germline CDR1 and CDR2 sequences are MNHEY and SMNVEV (reference sequence). V dropped 4 bases and J dropped 0 bases, with 14 bases sitting between them. The CDR3 runs to 16 residues. The CDR3 loop reads CASSSTQGLSTDTQYF. In DNA form, the CDR3 reads TGTGCCAGCAGTTCAACACAGGGTTTGAGCACAGATACGCAGTATTTT.